A single sample is the source of the 9 T cell receptor beta chains below, sequenced in a study of preoperative IRX-2 immunotherapy in early breast cancer (dated by TCRdb to about 2019). The treatment or condition label corresponds to: preoperative locoregional IRX-2 cytokine immunotherapy. The library was prepared using the immunoSEQ multiplex PCR assay. The source is immuneACCESS, and TCRdb retained only in-frame sequences with V and J called. Part of the clones is not carried over; for the studies checked, unresolved V genes explain less than half of this, and the remainder is unexplained. The sample profile shows some 30,000 clones; under 85% of them were found once. The ten largest clones take up roughly 2.5% of the sample. The sample consisted of lymph node tissue, taken from a patient treated with IRX-2 immunotherapy. The receptor set was obtained from a human donor with breast cancer.

J is TRBJ2-1 and V is TRBV23-1; the match to TRBD2 covers 10 bases. TRBV23-1 is given ORF status, its function remaining uncertain. After removal of 6 bases from V and 5 bases from J, the junction contained 10 bases not matched to a gene. This CDR3 has 16 residues. The CDR3 DNA reads TGCGCCAGCAGCCCGCGAGGGACTAGCGAGCACAATGAGCAGTTCTTC. Its protein is CASSPRGTSEHNEQFF.

The chain carries TRBV28 and TRBJ2-5; perhaps TRBD2 as D (7 bases). This CDR3 comprises 15 residues. V lost 8 bases and J lost 6, with 22 bases in between. Germline CDR1 reads MDHEN; CDR2 reads SYDVKM. The CDR3 DNA reads TGTGCCAGCGGGTCGATGGCGGGGGCACAAAAGACCCAGTACTTC. Its translation is CASGSMAGAQKTQYF.

This chain connects TRBV18 to TRBJ1-2; D remains ambiguous. The CDR3 spans 13 residues. CDR1 is KGHSH, CDR2 LQKENI, per germline. V lost 3 bases and J 3 bases, leaving 8 bases between the germline ends. The CDR3 reads CASSPRHHYGYTF. The CDR3 nucleotides are TGTGCCAGCTCACCTCGGCACCACTATGGCTACACCTTC.

The rearrangement joins TRBV23-1 to TRBJ2-2; 9 bases map to TRBD2. TRBV23-1 is an open reading frame whose function is uncertain. The CDR3 covers 15 residues. V shed 2 bases and J 4 bases; nucleotides not matched to a gene: 2. The CDR3: CASSQIAGATGELFF. In DNA form, the CDR3 reads TGCGCCAGCAGTCAAATAGCGGGAGCCACCGGGGAGCTGTTTTTT.

This chain joins TRBV6-8 and TRBJ2-3, with D perhaps TRBD2 (5 bases). CDR3 length: 15 amino acids. Germline loops: CDR1 MNHGY, CDR2 SAAAGT. The germline V and J ends were trimmed by 3 bases and 4 bases, with 14 bases remaining between them. The CDR3 protein is CASSYVGFGADTQYF. The CDR3 DNA reads as TGTGCCAGCAGTTATGTGGGTTTCGGGGCAGATACGCAGTATTTT.

The chain carries TRBV29-1 and TRBJ2-2; possibly TRBD1 for D (6 bases). CDR1 is SQVTM, CDR2 ANQGSEA, per germline. V was clipped by 3 bases and J by 6 bases, with 14 bases between them. This CDR3 has 14 residues. CDR3 nucleotides: TGCAGCGTTGAGGAAACAGGGCTTCCCGGGGAGCTGTTTTTT. Encoded protein: CSVEETGLPGELFF.

This chain joins TRBV19 and TRBJ2-7; TRBD2 matches at 13 bases. Germline V CDR1 and CDR2: LNHDA, SQIVND (reference sequence). This CDR3 comprises 16 residues. Trimming took 5 bases from V and 5 from J; bases not matched to a gene: 9. The CDR3 reads CASSPRTSGRPDEQYF. CDR3 sequence (DNA): TGTGCCAGTAGTCCCAGGACTAGCGGGAGACCGGACGAGCAGTACTTC.

The V and J genes are TRBV15 and TRBJ1-2; D is uncertain. V was clipped by 0 bases and J by 4 bases, with 9 bases between them. This CDR3 has 14 amino acids. Germline values: CDR1 LNHNV, CDR2 YYDKDF (reference sequence). CDR3 sequence reads: CATSREAATYGYTF. DNA of the CDR3: TGTGCCACCAGCAGAGAGGCAGCGACCTATGGCTACACCTTC.

The chain has TRBV9 and TRBJ1-4; 9 nucleotides line up with TRBD1. V was clipped by 3 bases and J by 10 bases; unmatched bases: 4. The V gene's germline CDR1 is SGDLS and CDR2 YYNGEE. CDR3 length: 13 residues. In DNA, the CDR3 is TGTGCCAGCAGCGGGGACAGGGTTGGAAAACTGTTTTTT. Translated, it gives CASSGDRVGKLFF.